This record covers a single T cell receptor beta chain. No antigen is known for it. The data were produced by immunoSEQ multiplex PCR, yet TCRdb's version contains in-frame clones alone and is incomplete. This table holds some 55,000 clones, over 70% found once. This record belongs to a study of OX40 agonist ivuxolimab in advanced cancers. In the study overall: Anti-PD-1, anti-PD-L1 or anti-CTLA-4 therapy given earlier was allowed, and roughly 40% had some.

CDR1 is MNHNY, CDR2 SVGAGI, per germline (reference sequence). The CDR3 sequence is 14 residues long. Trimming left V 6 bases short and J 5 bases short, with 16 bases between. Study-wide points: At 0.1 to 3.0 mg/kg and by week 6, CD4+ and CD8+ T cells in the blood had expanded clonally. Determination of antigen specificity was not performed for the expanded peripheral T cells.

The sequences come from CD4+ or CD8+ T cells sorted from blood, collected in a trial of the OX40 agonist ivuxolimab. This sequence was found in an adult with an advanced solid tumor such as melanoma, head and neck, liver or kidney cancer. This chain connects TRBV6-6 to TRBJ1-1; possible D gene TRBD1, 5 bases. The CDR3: CASRDNGWRTEAFF. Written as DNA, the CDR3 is TGTGCCAGCAGGGACAACGGGTGGAGGACTGAAGCTTTCTTT.